This TCR beta chain was documented in a study of siplizumab effects on memory and regulatory T cells. Study-wide points: No functional test confirmed suppression by proliferating siplizumab-culture Tregs. Unstimulated subsets contained matches for only a minor fraction of alloreactive clones. On average, about 69% of mappable alloreactive CD4+ clones were Treg-derived under siplizumab, against about 25% in controls. Naive T cells appeared more varied than memory cells and looked like key alloresponse contributors.

With V trimmed by 4 bases and J by 0 bases, 4 bases remained unmatched. Germline V gene lookup returns CDR1 MRHNA and CDR2 SNTAGT. This CDR3 spans 16 amino acids. About this clone itself: What it recognizes is unknown.

The method was immunoSEQ multiplex PCR; TCRdb's version includes in-frame clones alone and lacks a portion of them. Of fewer than 70,000 clones in the sample, approximately 88% were seen once. The sequence derives from a human donor in good health. The chain links TRBV6-4 to TRBJ2-1, with 9 bases lining up with TRBD2. The specimen was Tregs sorted from blood. The CDR3 spells CASSVELAGSYNEQFF. As DNA, the CDR3 is TGTGCCAGCAGTGTGGAACTAGCGGGCTCCTACAATGAGCAGTTCTTC.